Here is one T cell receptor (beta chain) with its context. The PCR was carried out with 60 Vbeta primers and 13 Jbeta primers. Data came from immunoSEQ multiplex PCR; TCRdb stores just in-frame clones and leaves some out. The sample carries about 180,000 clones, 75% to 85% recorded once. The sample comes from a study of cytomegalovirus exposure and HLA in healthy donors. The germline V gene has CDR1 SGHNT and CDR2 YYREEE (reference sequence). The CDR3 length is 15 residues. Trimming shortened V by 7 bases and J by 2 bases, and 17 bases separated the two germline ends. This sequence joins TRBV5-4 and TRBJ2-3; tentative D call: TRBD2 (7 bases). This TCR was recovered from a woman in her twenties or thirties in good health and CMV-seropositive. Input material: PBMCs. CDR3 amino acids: CASGMGGPITDTQYF. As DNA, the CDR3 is TGTGCCAGCGGTATGGGGGGGCCAATCACAGATACGCAGTATTTT.